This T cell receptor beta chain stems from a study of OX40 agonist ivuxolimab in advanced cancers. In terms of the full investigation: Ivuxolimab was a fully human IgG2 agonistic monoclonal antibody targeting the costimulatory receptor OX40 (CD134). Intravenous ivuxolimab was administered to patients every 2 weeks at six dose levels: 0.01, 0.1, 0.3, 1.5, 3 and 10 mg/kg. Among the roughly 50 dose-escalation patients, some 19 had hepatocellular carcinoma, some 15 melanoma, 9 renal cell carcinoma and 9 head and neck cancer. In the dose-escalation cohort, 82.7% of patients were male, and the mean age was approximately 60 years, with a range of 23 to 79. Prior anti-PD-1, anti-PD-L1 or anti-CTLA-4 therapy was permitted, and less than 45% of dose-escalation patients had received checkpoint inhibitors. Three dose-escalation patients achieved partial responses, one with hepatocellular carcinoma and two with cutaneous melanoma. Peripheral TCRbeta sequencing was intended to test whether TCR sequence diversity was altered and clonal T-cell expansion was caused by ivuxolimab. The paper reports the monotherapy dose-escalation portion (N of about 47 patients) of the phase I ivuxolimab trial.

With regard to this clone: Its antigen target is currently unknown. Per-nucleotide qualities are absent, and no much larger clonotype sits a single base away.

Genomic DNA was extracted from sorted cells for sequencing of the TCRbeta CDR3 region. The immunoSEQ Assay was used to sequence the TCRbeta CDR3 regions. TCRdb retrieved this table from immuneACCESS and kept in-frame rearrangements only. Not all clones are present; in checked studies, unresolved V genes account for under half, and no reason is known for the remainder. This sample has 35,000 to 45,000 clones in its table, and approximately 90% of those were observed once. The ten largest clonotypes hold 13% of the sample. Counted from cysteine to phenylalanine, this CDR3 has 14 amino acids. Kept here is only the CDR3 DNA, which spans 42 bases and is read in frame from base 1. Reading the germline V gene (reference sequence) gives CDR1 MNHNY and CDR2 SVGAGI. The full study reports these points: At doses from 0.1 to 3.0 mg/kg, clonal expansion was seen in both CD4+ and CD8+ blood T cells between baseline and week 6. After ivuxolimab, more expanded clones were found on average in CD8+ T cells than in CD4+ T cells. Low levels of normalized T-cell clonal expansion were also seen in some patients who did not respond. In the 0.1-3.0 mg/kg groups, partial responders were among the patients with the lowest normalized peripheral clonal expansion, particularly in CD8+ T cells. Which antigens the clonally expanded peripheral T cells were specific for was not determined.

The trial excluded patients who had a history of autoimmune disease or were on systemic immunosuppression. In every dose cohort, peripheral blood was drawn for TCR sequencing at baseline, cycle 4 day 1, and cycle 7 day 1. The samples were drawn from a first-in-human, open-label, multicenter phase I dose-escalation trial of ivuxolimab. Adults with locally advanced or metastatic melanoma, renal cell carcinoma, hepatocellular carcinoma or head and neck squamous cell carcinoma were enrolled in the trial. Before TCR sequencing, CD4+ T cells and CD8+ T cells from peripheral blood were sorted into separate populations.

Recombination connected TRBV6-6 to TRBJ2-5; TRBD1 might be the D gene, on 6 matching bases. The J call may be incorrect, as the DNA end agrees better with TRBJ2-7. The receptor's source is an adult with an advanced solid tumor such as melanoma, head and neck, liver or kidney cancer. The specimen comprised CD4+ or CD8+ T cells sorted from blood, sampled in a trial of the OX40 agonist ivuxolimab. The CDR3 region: CASSKRDTAYEQYF. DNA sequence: TGTGCCAGCAGTAAAAGGGACACAGCCTACGAGCAGTACTTC.